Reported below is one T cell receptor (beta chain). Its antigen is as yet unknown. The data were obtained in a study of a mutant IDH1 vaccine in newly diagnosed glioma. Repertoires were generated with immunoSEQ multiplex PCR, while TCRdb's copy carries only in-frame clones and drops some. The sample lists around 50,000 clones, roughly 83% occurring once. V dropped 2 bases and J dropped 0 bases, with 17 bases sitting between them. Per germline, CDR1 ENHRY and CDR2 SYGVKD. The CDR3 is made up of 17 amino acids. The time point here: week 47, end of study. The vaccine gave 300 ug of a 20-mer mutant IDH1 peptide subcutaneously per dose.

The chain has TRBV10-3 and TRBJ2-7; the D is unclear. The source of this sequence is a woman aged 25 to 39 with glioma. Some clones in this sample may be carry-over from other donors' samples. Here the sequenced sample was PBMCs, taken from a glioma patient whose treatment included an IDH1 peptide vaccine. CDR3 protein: CAISEQNRSAASYEQYF. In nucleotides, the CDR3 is TGTGCCATCAGTGAGCAAAACCGGTCGGCGGCCTCCTACGAGCAGTACTTC.